This T cell receptor (beta chain) was recorded in a study of blood T cell repertoires in COVID-19. The wider study: Spain, Italy and the United States supplied samples that represented acute and convalescent COVID-19.

The length of the CDR3 is 12 residues. Per the germline V gene, CDR1 is SGHTA and CDR2 is FQGNSA. Turning to this clone: At one boundary the junction diverges from the germline segment, which might be a read error.

Authors' processing steps: Cell counts per sample came from amplifying reference gene primers. Libraries were prepared by immunoSEQ multiplex PCR; TCRdb keeps only in-frame clonotypes and omits some of them. V and J calls plus clone size are reproduced from that table; the DNA served to infer D and trimming. This table holds 280,000 or so clones, approximately 86% found once. The chain carries TRBV7-2 and TRBJ1-6; 10 bases fit TRBD1. The source of this sequence is a woman aged 25-40 years who had recovered from COVID-19. Sequenced input: peripheral blood. CDR3 amino acids: CASSSGQGTGDF. CDR3 coding DNA: TGTGCCAGCAGCTCGGGACAGGGGACCGGGGACTTT.